Listed below are T cell receptor beta chains from one sample, sequenced in a study of post-analysis software for immune sequencing data. TCRdb called the PCR reads again in MiXCR, with one record for every CDR3 protein. The repertoire holds hundreds of thousands of distinct CDR3 sequences, roughly 27% seen once, with under 0.7% in the top ten. The material sequenced was blood. All receptors come from a girl aged 10-17 years with multiple sclerosis. Each CDR3 is given with its conserved first and last residue. The D gene is left open where the match is weak. Clone size is stated in some rows and not others, as once, few, many or a class when expanded.

v_call	d_call	j_call	clone_size	cdr3_nt	cdr3_aa
TRBV7-2	TRBD2	TRBJ2-1	few	TGTGCCAGCAGCTTAGCGCGAGCGGGAGTAGGTAATGAGCAGTTCTTC	CASSLARAGVGNEQFF
TRBV11-2	TRBD2	TRBJ2-7	.	TGTGCCAGCAGCCTTAGCGGGAGGTGGTACGAGCAGTACTTC	CASSLSGRWYEQYF
TRBV11-2	TRBD2	TRBJ2-1	.	TGTGCCAGCAGCAACGGGAGGGGCCGCCGCGATGAGCAGTTCTTC	CASSNGRGRRDEQFF
TRBV20-1	TRBD2	TRBJ2-5	.	TGCAGTGCTGGAGGGACTAGCGGACAAGAGACCCAGTACTTC	CSAGGTSGQETQYF
TRBV19	TRBD2	TRBJ2-3	.	TGTGCCAGTAGTATCGCCCCGCCGCGGAGCGGGAGAGGGGCACCGCAGTATTTT	CASSIAPPRSGRGAPQYF
TRBV6-2/TRBV6-3	TRBD1	TRBJ2-1	.	TGTGCCAGCAGCCGGGACAGGGTATACAATGAGCAGTTCTTC	CASSRDRVYNEQFF
TRBV5-1	.	TRBJ1-2	many	TGCGCCAGCAGCTTGGCCAGGGGTGAGGAAGGCTACACCTTC	CASSLARGEEGYTF
TRBV20-1	.	TRBJ2-5	few	TGCAGTGGAAACCCCGGGGACTCCCCATATCGGTACTTC	CSGNPGDSPYRYF
TRBV3-1	TRBD2	TRBJ2-1	.	TGTGCCAGCAGCGGAATAGCGGGAGGCCATAACTCCTACAATGAGCAGTTCTTC	CASSGIAGGHNSYNEQFF
TRBV20-1	.	TRBJ2-3	many	TGCAGTGCTAGAGTTTCAGGAGATACGCAGTATTTT	CSARVSGDTQYF
TRBV4-3	.	TRBJ2-1	few	TGCGCCAGCAGCCAAGAGCATACGACTCTGAGCAATGAGCAGTTCTTC	CASSQEHTTLSNEQFF
TRBV2	TRBD1	TRBJ1-2	few	TGTGCCAAGACTACGGGACAGCACTATGGCTACACCTTC	CAKTTGQHYGYTF
TRBV7-9	.	TRBJ2-6	.	TGTGCCAGCAGCTCCCCAAAGACAATCCTTTCTGGGGCCAACGTCCTGACTTTC	CASSSPKTILSGANVLTF
TRBV20-1	TRBD1	TRBJ1-2	few	TGCAGTGCTAGAGAGGTGACAGGGGGCTCTGGCGATGGCTACACCTTC	CSAREVTGGSGDGYTF
TRBV27	TRBD2	TRBJ2-3	.	TGTGCCAGCAGTGAGACTAGCGTCGCAGATACGCAGTATTTT	CASSETSVADTQYF
TRBV29-1	.	TRBJ1-1	few	TGCAGCGTTGAAATGCCTTTCGGAGGTTTATTTTTAGCTTTCTTT	CSVEMPFGGLFLAFF
TRBV7-2	.	TRBJ2-1	few	TGTGCCAGCAGCTTAGCCCGCGGGAACTACAATGAGCAGTTCTTC	CASSLARGNYNEQFF
TRBV6-6	.	TRBJ1-5	.	TGTGCCAGCAGTGGGCAGGGAGACTTCCCCCAGCCCCAGCATTTT	CASSGQGDFPQPQHF
TRBV20-1	.	TRBJ2-5	few	TGCAGTGCTAGGGACTTACTGCAAGAGACCCAGTACTTC	CSARDLLQETQYF
TRBV4-1	.	TRBJ1-5	.	TGCGCCAGCAGCCAAGATGCGGGGGGGTACAGCAATCAGCCCCAGCATTTT	CASSQDAGGYSNQPQHF
TRBV7-9	.	TRBJ2-1	.	TGTGCCAGCAGCTTATCGGGGTTCGAGCAGTTCTTC	CASSLSGFEQFF
TRBV28	.	TRBJ2-4	.	TGTGCCAGCAGTGAGAAACAGTCCCTGGCCAAAAACATTCAGTACTTC	CASSEKQSLAKNIQYF
TRBV7-2	.	TRBJ1-2	few	TGTGCCAGCAGCCCAGCCCACTATGGCTACACCTTC	CASSPAHYGYTF
TRBV20-1	.	TRBJ2-5	once	TGCAGTGCTAGCAGTCCGGGACGGCAAGAGACCCAGTACTTC	CSASSPGRQETQYF
TRBV7-8	.	TRBJ1-2	few	TGTGCCAGCAGCATCGCAGGGGTGGGAGGCTACACCTTC	CASSIAGVGGYTF
TRBV6-5	.	TRBJ1-1	.	TGTGCCTGCCGGGGGAGCTTGGGGACTGAAGCTTTCTTT	CACRGSLGTEAFF
TRBV6-7	TRBD2	TRBJ2-7	.	TGTGCCAGCAGACTCACTAGCGGGAGTTGCTACGAGCAGTACTTC	CASRLTSGSCYEQYF
TRBV6-2/TRBV6-3	.	TRBJ1-5	.	TGTGCCAGCGGTTACTCGGGGGGGCAGCCCCAGCATTTT	CASGYSGGQPQHF
TRBV7-2	TRBD1	TRBJ2-7	.	TGTGCCAGCAGCTTACCGGCGGACAGGGGAGCCGCCTACGAGCAGTACTTC	CASSLPADRGAAYEQYF
TRBV5-1	.	TRBJ2-3	.	TGCGCCAGCAGCTTGGGACAATCCAATCCAGATACGCAGTATTTT	CASSLGQSNPDTQYF
TRBV7-2	.	TRBJ1-6	few	TGTGCCAGCAGCTTAGACGGCAGGTGGTACTCACCCCTCCACTTT	CASSLDGRWYSPLHF
TRBV2	.	TRBJ2-3	few	TGTGCCAGCAGGAGGGGCGGGGAGGACCACAGAGGGACGCAGTATTTT	CASRRGGEDHRGTQYF
TRBV10-3	TRBD2	TRBJ2-1	.	TGTGCCATCAGGGAGTCTCGGGGGGACGATGAGCAGTTCTTC	CAIRESRGDDEQFF
TRBV12-3/TRBV12-4	.	TRBJ2-1	.	TGTGCCAGCAGTTTATCGGTGGGCTTGCGCTCCTACAATGAGCAGTTCTTC	CASSLSVGLRSYNEQFF
TRBV12-3/TRBV12-4	TRBD2	TRBJ2-7	.	TGTGCCAGCAGTTTAGAGCGGGGTAAAGAGACCCAGGACTTC	CASSLERGKETQDF
TRBV6-2/TRBV6-3	TRBD2	TRBJ2-1	.	TGTGCCAGCAGCCCGACTAGCTTAGACAATGAGCGGTTCTTC	CASSPTSLDNERFF
TRBV24-1	.	TRBJ2-5	.	TGTGCCACCAGCCCCTCTGGAGGGAGGTCCCAGTACTTC	CATSPSGGRSQYF
TRBV6-2/TRBV6-3	TRBD2	TRBJ2-1	.	TGTGCCAGCAGTTACGGGACTAGCGGGCCCGAACGCTCCTACAATGAGCAGTTCTTC	CASSYGTSGPERSYNEQFF
TRBV9	TRBD2	TRBJ2-3	.	TGTGCCAGCAGCATCAAGGGAGCGGGAAACCCAGATACGCAGTATTTT	CASSIKGAGNPDTQYF
TRBV18	.	TRBJ1-2	.	TGTGCCAGCTCACCACCGGCAGGGGTCTACTCTGGCTACACCTTC	CASSPPAGVYSGYTF
TRBV9	TRBD2	TRBJ2-5	.	TGTGCCAGCAGCTCGGGAGGGCCGAAGACCCAGTACTTC	CASSSGGPKTQYF
TRBV20-1	TRBD2	TRBJ2-5	few	TGCAGTGCCAAATCGATCGGACAGCCGGGACTAGCGGGAGGAGAGACCCAGTACTTC	CSAKSIGQPGLAGGETQYF
TRBV5-1	TRBD1	TRBJ2-5	.	TGCGCCAGCAGCTCGGGACAGGCGGAGACCCAGTACTTC	CASSSGQAETQYF
TRBV6-6	.	TRBJ1-2	.	TGTGCCAGCAGCCGACAGAGCCTCTATGGCTACACCTTC	CASSRQSLYGYTF
TRBV7-9	.	TRBJ1-6	.	TGTGCCAGCAGCTTAGGTGCCCCTTCAGAATCACCCCTCCACTTT	CASSLGAPSESPLHF
TRBV29-1	TRBD2	TRBJ2-3	few	TGCAGCGTTGTCCAGCGGAGCGGGGGTACGCAGTATTTT	CSVVQRSGGTQYF
TRBV7-9	.	TRBJ1-2	.	TGTGCCAGCAGCTTTAACGAACCTCGGCACTATGGCTACACCTTC	CASSFNEPRHYGYTF
TRBV14	.	TRBJ2-1	.	TGTGCCAGCAGCCAAGAATATCCCGGGGGTGAGCAGTTCTTC	CASSQEYPGGEQFF
TRBV12-3/TRBV12-4	.	TRBJ1-4	.	TGTGCCAGCGGGACCACTAATGAAAAACTGTTTTTT	CASGTTNEKLFF
TRBV20-1	.	TRBJ1-5	.	TGCAGTGCTACCTCCGGGGGGAGGAGGATCGATCAGCCCCAGCATTTT	CSATSGGRRIDQPQHF
TRBV7-2	.	TRBJ2-5	.	TGTGCCAGCAGCACCCGAAACGGGCGGGAGACCCAGTACTTC	CASSTRNGRETQYF
TRBV7-8	.	TRBJ2-3	.	TGTGCCAGCAGCTTAGGGTCCCCGATATCAGATACGCAGTATTTT	CASSLGSPISDTQYF
TRBV5-1	.	TRBJ2-7	.	TGCGCCAGCAGCTTGTTGGGGGACGAGCAGTACTTC	CASSLLGDEQYF
TRBV18	.	TRBJ2-7	.	TGTGCCAGCTTACCTCAGGCTGGGACGGTATACGAGCAGTACTTC	CASLPQAGTVYEQYF
TRBV10-3	.	TRBJ2-3	.	TGTGCCATCCGACCGGCGGGTTCAATCGCAGATACGCAGTATTTT	CAIRPAGSIADTQYF